The clone carrying this T cell receptor (beta chain) has just a few counts. The data were taken from a study of metastatic and nonmetastatic thyroid tumors. Every patient was untreated before thyroid surgery. V was clipped by 4 bases and J by 4 bases, with 5 bases between them. CDR3 length equals 11 residues. From germline, CDR1 is SGHAT and CDR2 FQNNGV. TCRdb re-called the PCR reads with MiXCR. The sample yields tens of thousands of clones, less than 25% seen once. The chain joins TRBV11-2 to TRBJ2-7; D is ambiguous. This sequence originates from a female donor with papillary thyroid cancer or a benign thyroid nodule (not recorded which). Some clones in this sample may be carry-over from other donors' samples. Sequenced material: blood. CDR3 sequence (DNA): TGTGCCAGCAGCTCAAGATACGAGCAGTACTTC. This sequence encodes CASSSRYEQYF.